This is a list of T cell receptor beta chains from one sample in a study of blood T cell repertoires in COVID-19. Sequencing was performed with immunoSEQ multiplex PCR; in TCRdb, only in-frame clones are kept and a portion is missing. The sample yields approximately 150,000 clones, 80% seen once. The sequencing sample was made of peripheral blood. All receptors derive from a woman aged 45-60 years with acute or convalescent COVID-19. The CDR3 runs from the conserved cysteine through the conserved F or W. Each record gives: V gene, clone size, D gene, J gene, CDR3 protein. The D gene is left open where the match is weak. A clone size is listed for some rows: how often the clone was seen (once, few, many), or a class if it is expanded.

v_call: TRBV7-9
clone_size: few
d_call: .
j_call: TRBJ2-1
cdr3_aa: CASSLLASYNEQFF

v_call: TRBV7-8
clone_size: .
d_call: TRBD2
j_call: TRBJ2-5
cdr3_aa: CASSLALAGAQETQYF

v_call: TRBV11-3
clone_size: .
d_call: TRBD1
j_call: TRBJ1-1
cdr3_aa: CASSLGGQGGTEAFF

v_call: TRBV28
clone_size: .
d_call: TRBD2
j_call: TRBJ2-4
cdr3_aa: CASRLGTSGGPKNIQYF

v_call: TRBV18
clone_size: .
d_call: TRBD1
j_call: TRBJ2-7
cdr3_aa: CASSGRTGGDEQYF

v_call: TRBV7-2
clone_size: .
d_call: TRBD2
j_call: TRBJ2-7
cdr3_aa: CASSLSLAGGHEQYF

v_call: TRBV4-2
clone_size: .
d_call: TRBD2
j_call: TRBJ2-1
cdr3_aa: CASRLGTSGTLPNEQFF

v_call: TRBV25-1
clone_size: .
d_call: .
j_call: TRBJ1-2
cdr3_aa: CASSTRMSPGYTF

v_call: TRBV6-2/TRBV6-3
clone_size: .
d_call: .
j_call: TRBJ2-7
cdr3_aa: CASSYRGFVYEQYF

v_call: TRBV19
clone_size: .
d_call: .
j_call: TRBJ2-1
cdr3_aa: CASSMVRGDLSYNEQFF

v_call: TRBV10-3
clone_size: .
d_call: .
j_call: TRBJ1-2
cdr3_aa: CAPPWGEKTNYGYTF

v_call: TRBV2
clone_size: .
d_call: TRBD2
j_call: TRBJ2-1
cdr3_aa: CASRGLALEQFF

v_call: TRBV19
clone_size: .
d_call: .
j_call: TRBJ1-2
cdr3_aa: CASSGLMMVWYTF

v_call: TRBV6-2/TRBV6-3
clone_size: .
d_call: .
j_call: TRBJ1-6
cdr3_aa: CASSYSGRGKNSPLHF

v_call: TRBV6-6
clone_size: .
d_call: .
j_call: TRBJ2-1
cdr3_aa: CASSDARGWEQFF

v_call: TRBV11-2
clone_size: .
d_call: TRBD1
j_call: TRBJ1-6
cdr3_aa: CASSLAGGRSPLHF

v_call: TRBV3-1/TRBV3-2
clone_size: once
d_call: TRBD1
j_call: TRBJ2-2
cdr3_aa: CASSHRGRDTGELFF

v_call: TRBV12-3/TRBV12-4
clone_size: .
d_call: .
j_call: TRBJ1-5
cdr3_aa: CASSLEGFAQHF

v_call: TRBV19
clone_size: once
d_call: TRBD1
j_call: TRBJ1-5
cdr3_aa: CASSINSGTGRNQPQHF

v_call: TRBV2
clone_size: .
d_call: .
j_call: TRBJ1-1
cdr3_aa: CASSLGAFGTEAFF

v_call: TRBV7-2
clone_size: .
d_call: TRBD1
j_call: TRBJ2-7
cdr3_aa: CASSTTGGAEEQYF

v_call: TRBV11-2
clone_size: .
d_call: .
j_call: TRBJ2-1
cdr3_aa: CASSLSSTNEQFF

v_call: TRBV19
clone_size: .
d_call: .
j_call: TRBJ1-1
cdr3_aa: CASSISAGWNTEAFF

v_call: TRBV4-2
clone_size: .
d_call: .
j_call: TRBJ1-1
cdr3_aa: CASSQVAENTEAFF

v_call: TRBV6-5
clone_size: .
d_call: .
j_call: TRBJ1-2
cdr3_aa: CASSQTQDGYGYTF

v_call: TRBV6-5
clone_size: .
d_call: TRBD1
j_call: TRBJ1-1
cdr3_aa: CASSHTGTGVDAFF

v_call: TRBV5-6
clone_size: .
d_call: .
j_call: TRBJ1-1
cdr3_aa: CASSWQSNTEAFF

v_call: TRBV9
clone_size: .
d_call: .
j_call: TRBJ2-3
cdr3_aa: CASSVGLTGTDTQYF

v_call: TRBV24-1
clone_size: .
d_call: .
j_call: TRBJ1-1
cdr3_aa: CATSDSGAGGTEAFF

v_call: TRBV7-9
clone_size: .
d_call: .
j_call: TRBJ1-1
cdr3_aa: CASSLIFGVTEAFF

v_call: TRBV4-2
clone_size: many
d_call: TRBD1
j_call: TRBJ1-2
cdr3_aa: CASSQARTGGTYGYTF

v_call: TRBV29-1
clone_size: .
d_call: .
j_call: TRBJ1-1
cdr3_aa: CSVEGQATFF

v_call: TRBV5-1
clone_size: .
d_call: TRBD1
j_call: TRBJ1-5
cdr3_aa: CASSSGTGSNQPQHF

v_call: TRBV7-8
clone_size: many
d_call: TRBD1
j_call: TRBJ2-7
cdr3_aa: CASSTGDRDYEQYF

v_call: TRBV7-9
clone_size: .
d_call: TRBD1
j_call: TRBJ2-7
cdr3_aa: CASSLQGALDEQYF

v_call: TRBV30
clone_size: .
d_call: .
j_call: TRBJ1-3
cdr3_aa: CAWSVLAGNTIYF

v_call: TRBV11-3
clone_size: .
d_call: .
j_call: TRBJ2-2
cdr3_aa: CASSFSGVAGELFF

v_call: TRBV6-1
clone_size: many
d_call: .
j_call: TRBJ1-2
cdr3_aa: CASSVEGRGPNYGYTF

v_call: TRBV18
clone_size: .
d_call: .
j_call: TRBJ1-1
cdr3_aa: CASSPQPEPNTEAFF

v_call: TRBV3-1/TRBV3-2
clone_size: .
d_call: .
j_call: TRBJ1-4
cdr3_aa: CASSPLGQHSEKLFF

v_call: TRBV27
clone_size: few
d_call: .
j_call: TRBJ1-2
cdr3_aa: CASSLGAWNYGYTF

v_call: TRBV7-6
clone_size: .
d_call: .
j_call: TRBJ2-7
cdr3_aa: CASSLSPKAYEQYF

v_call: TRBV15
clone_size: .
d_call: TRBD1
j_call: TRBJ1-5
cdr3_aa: CATSRGPGQGVYSNQPQHF

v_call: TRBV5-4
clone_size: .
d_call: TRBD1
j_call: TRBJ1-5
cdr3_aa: CASSLYGQGNQPQHF

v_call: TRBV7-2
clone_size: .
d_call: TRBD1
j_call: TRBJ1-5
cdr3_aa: CASRAGTGFQPQHF

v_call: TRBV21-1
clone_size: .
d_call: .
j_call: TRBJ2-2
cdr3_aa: CASLAIARPPGELFF

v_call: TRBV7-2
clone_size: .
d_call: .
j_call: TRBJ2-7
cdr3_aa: CASSSGHPGIEQYF

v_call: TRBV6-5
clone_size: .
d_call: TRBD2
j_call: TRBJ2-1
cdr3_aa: CASRAGLAGYNEQFF

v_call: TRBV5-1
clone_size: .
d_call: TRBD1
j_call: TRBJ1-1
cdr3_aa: CASSYGTGGTEAFF

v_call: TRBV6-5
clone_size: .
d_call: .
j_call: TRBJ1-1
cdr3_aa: CASSYGGTSYEAFF

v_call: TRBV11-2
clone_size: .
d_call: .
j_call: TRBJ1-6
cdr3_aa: CASSLKVLNSPLHF

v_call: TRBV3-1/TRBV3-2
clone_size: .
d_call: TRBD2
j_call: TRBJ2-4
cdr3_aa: CASSQGASGMAYF